This record concerns one T cell receptor (beta chain) sequence. This CDR3 region has 13 residues. Germline trimming cut 2 bases from V and 4 bases from J; bases unmatched to any gene: 1. Germline lookup yields CDR1 ENHRY and CDR2 SYGVKD. TCRbeta library construction was performed incorporating unique molecular identifiers. TCRdb fed the PCR reads into MiXCR, producing one record per CDR3 protein. Of approximately 590,000 distinct CDR3 sequences listed, about 10% were seen once; the top ten hold about 4.2%. This sample is drawn from a study of T-cell reconstitution after alpha-beta-depleted transplantation in children.

J is TRBJ1-2 and V is TRBV10-3; 7 nucleotides agree with TRBD1. The clonotype comes from a human donor who donated a stem cell graft to a child with acute myeloid leukemia. Sample: PBMCs from the stem cell graft donor, taken from the stem cell graft. As DNA, the CDR3 is TGTGCCATCAGTGAGGGGACAGCCTATGGCTACACCTTC. Translating gives CAISEGTAYGYTF.